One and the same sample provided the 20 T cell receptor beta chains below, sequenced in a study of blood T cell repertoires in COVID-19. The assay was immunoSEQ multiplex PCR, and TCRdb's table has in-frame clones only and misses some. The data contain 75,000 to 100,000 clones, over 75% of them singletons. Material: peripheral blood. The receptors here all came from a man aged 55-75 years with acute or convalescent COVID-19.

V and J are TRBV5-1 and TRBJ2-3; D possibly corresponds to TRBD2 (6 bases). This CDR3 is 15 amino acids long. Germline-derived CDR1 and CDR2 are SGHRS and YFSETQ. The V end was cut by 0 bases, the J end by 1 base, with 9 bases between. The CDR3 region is CASSLVTGGTDTQYF. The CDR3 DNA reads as TGCGCCAGCAGCTTGGTCACGGGAGGCACAGATACGCAGTATTTT.

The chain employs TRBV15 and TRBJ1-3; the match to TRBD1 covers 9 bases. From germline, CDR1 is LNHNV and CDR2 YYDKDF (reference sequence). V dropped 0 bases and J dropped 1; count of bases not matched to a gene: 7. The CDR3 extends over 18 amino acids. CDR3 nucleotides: TGTGCCACCAGCAGAGACTATGGGACAGGGTCATCTGGAAACACCATATATTTT. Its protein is CATSRDYGTGSSGNTIYF.

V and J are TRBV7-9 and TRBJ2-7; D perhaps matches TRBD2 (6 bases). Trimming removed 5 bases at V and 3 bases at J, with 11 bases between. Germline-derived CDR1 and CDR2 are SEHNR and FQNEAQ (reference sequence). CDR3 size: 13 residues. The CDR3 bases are TGTGCCAGCAGCCCCCCGCGGGGCTACGAGCAGTACTTC. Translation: CASSPPRGYEQYF.

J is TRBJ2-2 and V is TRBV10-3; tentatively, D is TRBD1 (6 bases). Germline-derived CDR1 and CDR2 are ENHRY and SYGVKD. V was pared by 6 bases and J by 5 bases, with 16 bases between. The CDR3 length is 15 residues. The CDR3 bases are TGTGCCATCAGGCCCGGCAGGGGTTGGACCGGGGAGCTGTTTTTT. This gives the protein CAIRPGRGWTGELFF.

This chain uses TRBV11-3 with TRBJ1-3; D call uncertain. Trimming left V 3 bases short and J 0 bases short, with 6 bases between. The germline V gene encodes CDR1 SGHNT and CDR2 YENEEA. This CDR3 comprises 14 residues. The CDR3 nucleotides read TGTGCCAGCAGCTTCTCAGGCTCTGGAAACACCATATATTTT. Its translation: CASSFSGSGNTIYF.

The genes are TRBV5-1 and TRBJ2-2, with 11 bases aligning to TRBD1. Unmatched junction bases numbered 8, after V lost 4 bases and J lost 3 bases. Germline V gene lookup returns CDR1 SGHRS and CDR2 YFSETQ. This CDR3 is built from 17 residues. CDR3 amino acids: CASSTLPGQGDTGELFF. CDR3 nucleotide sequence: TGCGCCAGCAGCACCCTGCCGGGACAGGGGGACACCGGGGAGCTGTTTTTT.

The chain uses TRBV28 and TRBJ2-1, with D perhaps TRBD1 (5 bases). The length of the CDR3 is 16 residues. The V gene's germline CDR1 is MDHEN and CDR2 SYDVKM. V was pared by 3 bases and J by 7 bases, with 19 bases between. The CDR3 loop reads CASSFSGQGIGNEQFF. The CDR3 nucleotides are TGTGCCAGCAGTTTTAGTGGGCAGGGTATAGGAAATGAGCAGTTCTTC. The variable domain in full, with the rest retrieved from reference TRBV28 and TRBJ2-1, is DVKVTQSSRYLVKRTGEKVFLECVQDMDHENMFWYRQDPGLGLRLIYFSYDVKMKEKGDIPEGYSVSREKKERFSLILESASTNQTSMYLCASSFSGQGIGNEQFFGPGTRLTVL.

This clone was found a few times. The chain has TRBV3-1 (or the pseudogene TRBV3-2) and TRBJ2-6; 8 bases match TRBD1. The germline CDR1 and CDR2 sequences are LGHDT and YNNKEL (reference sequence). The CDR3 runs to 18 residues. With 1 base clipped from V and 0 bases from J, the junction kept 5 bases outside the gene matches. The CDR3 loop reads CASSQGTGINSGANVLTF. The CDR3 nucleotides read TGTGCCAGCAGCCAAGGGACAGGGATAAACTCTGGGGCCAACGTCCTGACTTTC.

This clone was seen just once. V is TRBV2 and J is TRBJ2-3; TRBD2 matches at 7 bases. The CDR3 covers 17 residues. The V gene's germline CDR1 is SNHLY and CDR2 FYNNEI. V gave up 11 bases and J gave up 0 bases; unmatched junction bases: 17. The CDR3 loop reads CAQTMGLAVTSTDTQYF. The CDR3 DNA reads TGTGCCCAAACAATGGGGCTAGCGGTAACTAGCACAGATACGCAGTATTTT.

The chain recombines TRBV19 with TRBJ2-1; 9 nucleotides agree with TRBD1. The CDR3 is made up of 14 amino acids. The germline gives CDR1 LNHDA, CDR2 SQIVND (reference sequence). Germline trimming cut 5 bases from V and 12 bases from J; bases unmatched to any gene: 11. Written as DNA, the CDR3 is TGTGCCAGTAGTCCCACGGGACAGGGCAGCAGGCAGTTCTTC. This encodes CASSPTGQGSRQFF.

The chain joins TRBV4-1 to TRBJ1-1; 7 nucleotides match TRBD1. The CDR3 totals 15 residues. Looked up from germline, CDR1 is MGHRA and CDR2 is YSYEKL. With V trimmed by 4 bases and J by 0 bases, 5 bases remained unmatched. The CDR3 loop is CASSPRRGLNTEAFF. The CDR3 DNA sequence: TGCGCCAGCAGCCCTCGGAGGGGGCTGAACACTGAAGCTTTCTTT.

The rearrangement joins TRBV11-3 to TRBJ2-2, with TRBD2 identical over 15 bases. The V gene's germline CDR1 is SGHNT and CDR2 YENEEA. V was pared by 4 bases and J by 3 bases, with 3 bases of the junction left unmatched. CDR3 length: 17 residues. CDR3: CASSSGLAGGYTGELFF. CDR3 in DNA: TGTGCCAGCAGCTCCGGACTAGCGGGAGGGTACACCGGGGAGCTGTTTTTT.

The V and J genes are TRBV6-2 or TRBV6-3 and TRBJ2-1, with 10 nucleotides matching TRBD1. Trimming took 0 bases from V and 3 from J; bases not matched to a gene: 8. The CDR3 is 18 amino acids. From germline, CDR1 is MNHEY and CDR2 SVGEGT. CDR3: CASSYSRTGGVFYNEQFF. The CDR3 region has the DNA TGTGCCAGCAGTTACTCTCGGACAGGGGGTGTTTTCTACAATGAGCAGTTCTTC.

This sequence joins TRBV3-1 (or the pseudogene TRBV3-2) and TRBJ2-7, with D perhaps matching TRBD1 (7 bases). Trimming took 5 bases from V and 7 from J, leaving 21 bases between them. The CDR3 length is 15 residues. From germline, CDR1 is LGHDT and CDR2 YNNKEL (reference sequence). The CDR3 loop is CASSARQGEAGEQYF. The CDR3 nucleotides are TGTGCCAGCAGCGCTCGACAGGGAGAGGCGGGGGAGCAGTACTTC.

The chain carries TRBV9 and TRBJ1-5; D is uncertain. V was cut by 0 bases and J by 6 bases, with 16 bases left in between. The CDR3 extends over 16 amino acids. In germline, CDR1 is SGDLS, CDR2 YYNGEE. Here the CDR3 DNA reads TGTGCCAGCAGCGTAGGTGAAGGGAGGGAGGCTCAGCCCCAGCATTTT. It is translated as CASSVGEGREAQPQHF.

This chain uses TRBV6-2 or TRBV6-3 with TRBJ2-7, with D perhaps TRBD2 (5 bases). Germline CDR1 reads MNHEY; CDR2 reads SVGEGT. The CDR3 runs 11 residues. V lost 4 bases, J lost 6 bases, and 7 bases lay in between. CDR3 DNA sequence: TGTGCCAGCAGTTTGGCGGGCGAGCAGTACTTC. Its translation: CASSLAGEQYF.

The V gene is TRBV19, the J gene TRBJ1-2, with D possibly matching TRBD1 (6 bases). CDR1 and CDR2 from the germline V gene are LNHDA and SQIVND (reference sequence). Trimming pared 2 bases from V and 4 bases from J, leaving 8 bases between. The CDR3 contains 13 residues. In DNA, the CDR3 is TGTGCCAGTAGTATACCAGGGGCCTATGGCTACACCTTC. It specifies CASSIPGAYGYTF.

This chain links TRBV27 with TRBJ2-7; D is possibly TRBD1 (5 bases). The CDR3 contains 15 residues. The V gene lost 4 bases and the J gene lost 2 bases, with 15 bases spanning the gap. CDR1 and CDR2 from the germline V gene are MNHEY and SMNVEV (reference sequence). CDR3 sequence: CASSSYRITTYEQYF. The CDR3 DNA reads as TGTGCCAGCAGTTCGTACAGGATTACTACCTACGAGCAGTACTTC.

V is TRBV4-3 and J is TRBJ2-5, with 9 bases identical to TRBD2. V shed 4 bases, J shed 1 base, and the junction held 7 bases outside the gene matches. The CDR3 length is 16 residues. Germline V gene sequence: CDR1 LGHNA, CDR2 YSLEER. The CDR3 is CASSPRYSGGQETQYF. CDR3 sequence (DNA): TGCGCCAGCAGCCCCCGGTATAGCGGGGGCCAAGAGACCCAGTACTTC.

The CDR3 nucleotides read TGTGCCAGCAGTTACTCAGCGGTTAGCAATCAGCCCCAGCATTTT. Translating gives CASSYSAVSNQPQHF. This chain joins TRBV6-5 and TRBJ1-5, with D uncertain. Trimming removed 0 bases from V and 0 bases from J, with 6 bases in between. Germline lookup yields CDR1 MNHEY and CDR2 SVGAGI. The length of the CDR3 is 15 residues.